Each of the 28 T cell receptor beta chains below was sequenced from the same sample in a study of cytomegalovirus exposure and HLA in healthy donors. It was with 60 Vbeta and 13 Jbeta primers that the PCR ran. Method: immunoSEQ multiplex PCR; TCRdb's copy keeps in-frame clones and lacks some. The table shows roughly 100,000 clones, with around 77% occurring only once. Sequenced: PBMCs. Source of these receptors: a male donor in good health and CMV-seropositive.

The rearrangement uses TRBV20-1 and TRBJ2-1, with D hard to call. CDR3 length: 11 residues. CDR1 is DFQATT, CDR2 SNEGSKA, per germline (reference sequence). V lost 3 bases, J lost 7 bases, and 7 bases lay in between. CDR3 bases: TGCAGTGCTAGGACTGAGAATGAGCAGTTCTTC. Translating it yields CSARTENEQFF.

The V call is TRBV29-1, the J call TRBJ2-7, with TRBD1 matching 7 bases. V lost 5 bases to trimming and J lost 2 bases; unmatched junction nucleotides: 3. The CDR3 runs to 12 residues. CDR1 SQVTM and CDR2 ANQGSEA come from the germline V gene. The CDR3 nucleotides read TGCAGCGTTCTACAGGGGACCTACGAGCAGTACTTC. Residues: CSVLQGTYEQYF.

The chain recombines TRBV6-1 with TRBJ1-3; D uncertain. V shed 6 bases and J shed 2 bases, with 14 bases lying between them. Germline V lookup: CDR1 MNHNS, CDR2 SASEGT. There are 15 residues in the CDR3. Written as DNA, the CDR3 is TGTGCCAGCAGCCCGACTGGCGGCACTGGAAACACCATATATTTT. This codes for CASSPTGGTGNTIYF.

The V call is TRBV5-6, the J call TRBJ2-1, with D possibly TRBD2 on 6 matching bases. V was trimmed by 7 bases and J by 4 bases, leaving 12 bases between them. Germline-derived CDR1 and CDR2 are SGHDT and YYEEEE. The CDR3 length is 13 residues. CDR3 in amino acids: CASSGTYYNEQFF. The CDR3 DNA sequence: TGTGCCAGCTCCGGGACTTATTACAATGAGCAGTTCTTC.

The CDR3 sequence is CASSLLVGDETQYF. The CDR3 DNA follows: TGTGCCAGCAGCTTGTTGGTAGGGGATGAGACCCAGTACTTC. The chain links TRBV5-6 to TRBJ2-5, with D perhaps TRBD1 (5 bases). V was trimmed by 1 base and J by 5 bases, leaving 12 bases between them. Germline CDR1 reads SGHDT; CDR2 reads YYEEEE. This CDR3 contains 14 residues.

This clone has just one count. This rearrangement joins TRBV7-2 to TRBJ1-5; D remains ambiguous. CDR1 is SGHTA, CDR2 FQGNSA, per germline. The CDR3 runs 14 residues. Deletions cut 5 bases from V and 0 bases from J, with 8 bases between. CDR3 amino acids: CASSPRPSNQPQHF. For the CDR3, the DNA is TGTGCCAGCAGCCCCAGGCCTAGCAATCAGCCCCAGCATTTT.

This sequence joins TRBV7-2 and TRBJ1-4; 9 nucleotides agree with TRBD1. The trim removed 0 bases at V and 4 bases at J, leaving 6 bases unmatched. Germline CDR1 SGHTA, CDR2 FQGNSA. This CDR3 is built from 17 residues. The CDR3 here is CASSLAPPGQGNEKLFF. The CDR3 region has the DNA TGTGCCAGCAGCTTAGCCCCCCCGGGACAGGGTAATGAAAAACTGTTTTTT.

The gene calls are TRBV27 and TRBJ2-1, with TRBD2 matching 7 bases. V shed 6 bases, J shed 0 bases, and the junction held 8 bases outside the gene matches. The CDR3 loop spans 16 amino acids. CDR1 and CDR2 (germline): MNHEY, SMNVEV (reference sequence). The CDR3 DNA reads TGTGCCAGCAGCCCCCGTGCTAGCGGCTCCTACAATGAGCAGTTCTTC. It yields the protein CASSPRASGSYNEQFF.

A word on this clone: Different DNA sequences within this sample yield the same CDR3. V and J are TRBV19 and TRBJ2-3, with TRBD1 matching 10 bases. This CDR3 spans 15 amino acids. Germline-derived CDR1 and CDR2 are LNHDA and SQIVND (reference sequence). The J segment lost 1 base and the V segment lost 4 bases, leaving 2 bases of the junction unmatched. The CDR3 reads CASSRGTGGTDTQYF. The CDR3 coding sequence is TGTGCCAGTAGTAGGGGGACAGGGGGCACAGATACGCAGTATTTT. The variable domain in full, completed from reference TRBV19 and TRBJ2-3, reads DGGITQSPKYLFRKEGQNVTLSCEQNLNHDAMYWYRQDPGQGLRLIYYSQIVNDFQKGDIAEGYSVSREKKESFPLTVTSAQKNPTAFYLCASSRGTGGTDTQYFGPGTRLTVL.

The rearrangement uses TRBV18 and TRBJ2-2, with a tentative D call TRBD2 (6 bases). The V end was cut by 6 bases, the J end by 2 bases, with 16 bases between. Germline V lookup: CDR1 KGHSH, CDR2 LQKENI. The CDR3 spans 16 residues. As DNA, the CDR3 is TGTGCCAGCTCGCCCTCCGGGACTCAAAACACCGGGGAGCTGTTTTTT. This translates into CASSPSGTQNTGELFF.

This clone was found once. A junction boundary mismatches the germline segment, possibly from a read error. This sequence joins TRBV2 and TRBJ2-5; D gene ambiguous. CDR3 length: 14 residues. Germline V gene data show CDR1 as SNHLY and CDR2 as FYNNEI. The CDR3 coding sequence is TGTGCCAGCAGGGAAGTCAGGAAACAAGAGACCCAGTACTTC. Residues: CASREVRKQETQYF.

The gene calls are TRBV7-7 and TRBJ2-2, with D tentatively TRBD1 (6 bases). The CDR3 is 14 amino acids. Germline V gene sequence: CDR1 SSHAT, CDR2 FNYEAQ (reference sequence). The V end was cut by 1 base, the J end by 10 bases, with 13 bases between. In DNA form, the CDR3 reads TGTGCCAGCAGCTTAGGTCAGGGGACGGAGGAGCTGTTTTTT. Protein sequence: CASSLGQGTEELFF.

V and J are TRBV29-1 and TRBJ2-7; 8 nucleotides match TRBD1. With 1 base clipped from V and 4 bases from J, the junction kept 12 bases outside the gene matches. The CDR3 consists of 16 residues. Germline V gives CDR1 SQVTM, CDR2 ANQGSEA. The CDR3 DNA is TGCAGCGTTGAAGGCACCGGGACAGGCAACGAGTACGAGCAGTACTTC. It is translated as CSVEGTGTGNEYEQYF.

V gene TRBV6-6 combines with J gene TRBJ2-5; 7 bases agree with TRBD1. This CDR3 contains 14 residues. Looked up from germline, CDR1 is MNHNY and CDR2 is SVGAGI (reference sequence). Germline trimming cut 6 bases from V and 2 bases from J; bases unmatched to any gene: 6. The CDR3 DNA follows: TGTGCCAGCAGCAACCGACAGGGTCAAGAGACCCAGTACTTC. Its translation is CASSNRQGQETQYF.

The gene calls are TRBV6-5 and TRBJ2-4; 10 bases fit TRBD2. CDR1 is MNHEY and CDR2 is SVGAGI in the germline V gene. V lost 4 bases to trimming and J lost 4 bases; unmatched junction nucleotides: 7. This CDR3 has 16 residues. CDR3 sequence: CASSSLAGDSKNIQYF. CDR3 nucleotide sequence: TGTGCCAGCAGTTCCCTAGCGGGAGACTCTAAAAACATTCAGTACTTC.

V gene TRBV9 combines with J gene TRBJ2-5, with 11 bases aligning to TRBD2. The germline V gene has CDR1 SGDLS and CDR2 YYNGEE. V was pared by 4 bases and J by 4 bases, with 12 bases of the junction left unmatched. CDR3 length: 17 residues. The DNA for the CDR3 is TGTGCCAGCAGCAAGTCCTTTAGCGGGAGGGGTCCAGAGACCCAGTACTTC. Translated: CASSKSFSGRGPETQYF. Full variable domain (outside the CDR3, taken from reference TRBV9 and TRBJ2-5): DSGVTQTPKHLITATGQRVTLRCSPRSGDLSVYWYQQSLDQGLQFLIQYYNGEERAKGNILERFSAQQFPDLHSELNLSSLELGDSALYFCASSKSFSGRGPETQYFGPGTRLLVL.

The CDR3 nucleotides are TGTGCCAGCAGCTTGTCCGGGACAGGGTATTACGAGCAGTACTTC. This gives the protein CASSLSGTGYYEQYF. This chain uses TRBV7-9 with TRBJ2-7, with TRBD1 identical over 9 bases. V trimming: 3 bases; J trimming: 4 bases; junction bases outside the gene matches: 7. Per the germline V gene, CDR1 is SEHNR and CDR2 is FQNEAQ (reference sequence). The CDR3 spans 15 residues.

The chain employs TRBV2 and TRBJ1-1, with D unclear. The V and J ends lost 4 bases and 0 bases respectively, with 9 bases between them. The CDR3 totals 14 residues. Germline CDR1 reads SNHLY; CDR2 reads FYNNEI. This CDR3 is CASSGAAMNTEAFF. The CDR3 DNA follows: TGTGCCAGCAGTGGGGCAGCCATGAACACTGAAGCTTTCTTT.

This chain uses TRBV7-8 with TRBJ2-6; no reliable D call. This CDR3 has 17 amino acids. From germline, CDR1 is SGHVS and CDR2 FQNEAQ. Trimming left V 2 bases short and J 4 bases short, with 15 bases between. The CDR3 nucleotides read TGTGCCAGCAGCTTACCATACCACTCCCTGGGGGCCAACGTCCTGACTTTC. Amino acid sequence: CASSLPYHSLGANVLTF.

The chain links TRBV6-5 to TRBJ2-3; tentatively, D is TRBD2 (5 bases). V lost 5 bases, J lost 3 bases, and 15 bases lay in between. The germline gives CDR1 MNHEY, CDR2 SVGAGI. This CDR3 region has 15 residues. CDR3 protein: CASSTLPRGTDTQYF. The CDR3 bases are TGTGCCAGCAGTACCCTGCCTCGGGGAACAGATACGCAGTATTTT.

In this sample, this clone turned up once. The V call is TRBV6-5, the J call TRBJ2-7; D perhaps matches TRBD1 (6 bases). V was cut by 2 bases and J by 2 bases, with 10 bases left in between. CDR1 and CDR2 (germline): MNHEY, SVGAGI. This CDR3 contains 14 residues. The CDR3 bases are TGTGCCAGCAGTTACAGGACAGCGCCCTACGAGCAGTACTTC. The encoded protein is CASSYRTAPYEQYF.

This clone was detected only a few times. The chain links TRBV5-4 to TRBJ1-2; the D gene is possibly TRBD1 (6 bases). Trimming took off 0 bases at V and 6 bases at J, with 15 bases between the two ends. CDR3 length equals 15 residues. Germline lookup yields CDR1 SGHNT and CDR2 YYREEE (reference sequence). Here the CDR3 DNA reads TGTGCCAGCAGCTTGGAAGGGGGAACCTTCCATGGCTACACCTTC. It specifies CASSLEGGTFHGYTF. Full variable domain (missing parts from reference TRBV5-4 and TRBJ1-2): ETGVTQSPTHLIKTRGQQVTLRCSSQSGHNTVSWYQQALGQGPQFIFQYYREEENGRGNFPPRFSGLQFPNYSSELNVNALELDDSALYLCASSLEGGTFHGYTFGSGTRLTVV.

The chain carries TRBV25-1 and TRBJ1-1, with 7 bases fitting TRBD1. The germline V gene encodes CDR1 MGHDK and CDR2 SYGVNS. CDR3 size: 13 residues. Germline trimming cut 7 bases from V and 4 bases from J; bases unmatched to any gene: 6. The CDR3 DNA reads TGTGCCAGCACTCAGACAGGGATCACTGAAGCTTTCTTT. It translates to CASTQTGITEAFF.

This chain connects TRBV7-3 to TRBJ2-5; 9 bases agree with TRBD1. With 2 bases clipped from V and 4 bases from J, the junction kept 5 bases outside the gene matches. This CDR3 has 15 residues. Germline loops: CDR1 SGHTA, CDR2 FQGTGA. CDR3 residues: CASSLGTGLSETQYF. CDR3 nucleotides: TGTGCCAGCAGCTTAGGGACAGGGCTTTCAGAGACCCAGTACTTC.

This rearrangement joins TRBV11-2 to TRBJ1-2; TRBD1 agrees at 8 bases. The germline CDR1 and CDR2 sequences are SGHAT and FQNNGV. The junction had 6 bases not matched to a gene; V was cut back by 5 bases and J by 4 bases. CDR3 length equals 14 residues. CDR3 DNA sequence: TGTGCCAGCAGCGTTCAGGGGGCAGGCTATGGCTACACCTTC. This translates into CASSVQGAGYGYTF.

Note on this clone: Other DNA sequences within the sample encode an identical CDR3. The rearrangement uses TRBV25-1 and TRBJ1-2; 7 nucleotides line up with TRBD1. Germline lookup yields CDR1 MGHDK and CDR2 SYGVNS. The CDR3 has 15 amino acids. With V trimmed by 3 bases and J by 4 bases, 8 bases remained unmatched. Written as DNA, the CDR3 is TGTGCCAGCAGTGAGGGTAACAGGGGTTCCTATGGCTACACCTTC. Translation: CASSEGNRGSYGYTF.

The CDR3 bases are TGCGCCAGCAGCTTGGGTAGCGGGGCCGAGCAGTACTTC. This gives the protein CASSLGSGAEQYF. The chain combines TRBV5-1 with TRBJ2-7; 8 bases map to TRBD2. The CDR3 runs to 13 residues. Germline values: CDR1 SGHRS, CDR2 YFSETQ. V gave up 0 bases and J gave up 6 bases; unmatched junction bases: 2.

The chain joins TRBV5-1 to TRBJ2-5; D unclear. This CDR3 is built from 15 residues. Germline-derived CDR1 and CDR2 are SGHRS and YFSETQ. V gave up 4 bases and J gave up 1 base, with 14 bases separating them. CDR3 bases: TGCGCCAGCAGCCGCGATCCCGGGTCCCAAGAGACCCAGTACTTC. The encoded protein is CASSRDPGSQETQYF.